This T cell receptor (beta chain) emerged from a study of blood T cell repertoires in COVID-19. Some clones are missing from TCRdb's copy, which holds only in-frame ones; the method was immunoSEQ multiplex PCR. The sample has 250,000 or so clones, around nine tenths seen once. Germline V gene sequence: CDR1 SQVTM, CDR2 ANQGSEA. The CDR3 totals 14 residues. Trimming took off 5 bases at V and 1 base at J, with 14 bases between the two ends. The receptor comes from a woman aged 55-75 years with acute or convalescent COVID-19. V gene TRBV29-1 combines with J gene TRBJ1-1; perhaps TRBD1 as D (5 bases). The sample was peripheral blood. The CDR3 region has the DNA TGCAGCGTTCGTGATCAGGGCCCGAACACTGAAGCTTTCTTT. It codes for CSVRDQGPNTEAFF.